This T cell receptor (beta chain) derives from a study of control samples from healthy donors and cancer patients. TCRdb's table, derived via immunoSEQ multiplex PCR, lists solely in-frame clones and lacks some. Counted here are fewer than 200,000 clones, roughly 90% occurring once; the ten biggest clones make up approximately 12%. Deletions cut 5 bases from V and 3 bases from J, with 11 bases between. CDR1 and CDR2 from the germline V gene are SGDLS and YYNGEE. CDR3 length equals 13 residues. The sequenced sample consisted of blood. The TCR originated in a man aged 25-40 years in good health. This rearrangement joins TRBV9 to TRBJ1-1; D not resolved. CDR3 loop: CASSLGRHTEAFF. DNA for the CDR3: TGTGCCAGCAGTTTGGGCCGGCACACTGAAGCTTTCTTT. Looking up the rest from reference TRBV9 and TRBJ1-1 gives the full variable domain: DSGVTQTPKHLITATGQRVTLRCSPRSGDLSVYWYQQSLDQGLQFLIQYYNGEERAKGNILERFSAQQFPDLHSELNLSSLELGDSALYFCASSLGRHTEAFFGQGTRLTVV.